Sequencing of this T cell receptor (beta chain) was carried out in a study of blood T cell repertoires in COVID-19. The CDR3 is made up of 15 amino acids. Germline assignment: CDR1 SGHTA and CDR2 FQGTGA. V was clipped by 4 bases and J by 1 base; unmatched bases: 3. Profiled with immunoSEQ multiplex PCR; TCRdb holds only in-frame clones, not every one. The repertoire holds 200,000 to 250,000 clones, 88% seen once, with about 2.6% in the top ten. The receptor was derived from a woman aged 25 to 39 who had recovered from COVID-19. The rearrangement uses TRBV7-3 and TRBJ2-2, with 7 bases aligning to TRBD1. Sequencing was carried out using PBMCs or T cells enriched from blood (not recorded which). The CDR3 is CASSSRTGNTGELFF. In nucleotides, the CDR3 is TGTGCCAGCAGCTCACGGACAGGGAACACCGGGGAGCTGTTTTTT.